This T cell receptor (beta chain) stems from a study of yellow fever vaccine responses in identical twins. One entry per CDR3 protein, called by TCRdb with MiXCR from the RT-PCR reads. The data contain roughly 660 distinct CDR3 sequences, approximately 93% of them singletons. After removal of 1 base from V and 10 bases from J, the junction contained 7 bases not matched to a gene. Germline V gene lookup returns CDR1 LNHDA and CDR2 SQIVND (reference sequence). This CDR3 spans 15 amino acids. The source was T cells from blood (PBMCs), unsorted or a sorted subset (not recorded which), collected before or after yellow fever vaccination (not recorded which). The sequence was obtained from a woman younger than 35 who received the yellow fever vaccine. This chain connects TRBV19 to TRBJ2-3; TRBD2 matches at 11 bases. For the CDR3, the DNA is TGTGCCAGTAGTATAGCTACTAGCGGGGGCAAAGCGCAGTATTTT. It is translated as CASSIATSGGKAQYF.